The clone carrying this T cell receptor (beta chain) was found many times. The sample belongs to a study of regulatory T cells in long-lasting Graves disease. Building the TCR beta libraries relied on iRepertoire HTBI primers, and CDR3 regions underwent Arm-PCR. One entry per CDR3 protein results from TCRdb running MiXCR on the multiplex PCR reads. The data contain some 560,000 distinct CDR3 sequences, around 16% of them singletons. Time point meaning: newly diagnosed GD, antithyroid drugs for less than 3 months. Extracted PBMC RNA gave rise to the TCR library. This CDR3 is built from 13 residues. V was cut by 0 bases and J by 6 bases, with 6 bases left in between. Germline values: CDR1 MNHEY, CDR2 SMNVEV (reference sequence). These same records also appear under a second study, on T cells in Graves' hyperthyroidism and ophthalmopathy.

The chain has TRBV27 and TRBJ1-5; D ambiguous. Here the sequenced sample was peripheral blood mononuclear cells (PBMCs), taken at new diagnosis, from a patient treated with antithyroid drugs. The source is a woman between 40 and 65 years old with Graves disease. The CDR3 DNA follows: TGTGCCAGCAGTTTATCGATCGTTCAGCCCCAGCATTTT. This gives the protein CASSLSIVQPQHF.